This T cell receptor beta chain comes out of a study of T-cell memory formation after mild COVID-19. Study conclusions and caveats: Confirmation was lacking for SARS-CoV-2 specificity of second-wave clones that peaked on day 37. Among contracting clones, CD4+ were mainly CM/EM and CD8+ enriched in EMRA.

The V gene lost 4 bases and the J gene lost 1 base, with 7 bases spanning the gap. The CDR3 spans 13 residues. TCRdb reprocessed the 5' RACE reads via MiXCR and lists one record per CDR3 protein. The sample includes some 340,000 distinct CDR3 sequences, 10% to 15% seen only once; the top ten take about 22%. Turning to this clonotype: Its matching antigen is unknown.

The chain employs TRBV12-3 or TRBV12-4 and TRBJ1-1; D call uncertain. The receptor's source is a man aged 18 to 29 who had mild COVID-19 (a few samples of this study predate the infection). Cell type and time point are not known. The sample taken for sequencing was PBMCs or a T cell subset sorted from them (not recorded which). The CDR3 protein is CASSSIRNTEAFF. In nucleotides, the CDR3 is TGTGCCAGCAGTTCGATCCGGAACACTGAAGCTTTCTTT.